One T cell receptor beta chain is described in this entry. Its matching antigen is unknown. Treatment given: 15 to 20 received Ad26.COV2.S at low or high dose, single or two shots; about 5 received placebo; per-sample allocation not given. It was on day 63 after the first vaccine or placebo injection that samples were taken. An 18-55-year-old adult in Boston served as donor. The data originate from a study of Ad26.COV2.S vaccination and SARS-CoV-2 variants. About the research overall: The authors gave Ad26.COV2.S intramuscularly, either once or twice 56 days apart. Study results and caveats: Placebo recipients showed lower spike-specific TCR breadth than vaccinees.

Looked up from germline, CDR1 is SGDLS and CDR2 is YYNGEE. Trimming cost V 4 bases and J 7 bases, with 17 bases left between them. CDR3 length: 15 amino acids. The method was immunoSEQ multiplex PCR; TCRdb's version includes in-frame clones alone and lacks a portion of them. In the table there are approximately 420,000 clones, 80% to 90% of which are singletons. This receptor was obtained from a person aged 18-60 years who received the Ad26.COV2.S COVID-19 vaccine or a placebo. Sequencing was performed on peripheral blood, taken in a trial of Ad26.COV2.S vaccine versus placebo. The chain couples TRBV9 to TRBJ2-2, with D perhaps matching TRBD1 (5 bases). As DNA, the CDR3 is TGTGCCAGCAGCACCCCCTTAGGGGTTCACGGGGAGCTGTTTTTT. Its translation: CASSTPLGVHGELFF.